This T cell receptor beta chain was captured in a study of PD-1 and CTLA-4 blockade in melanoma. Here immunoSEQ multiplex PCR was the method, and the copy in TCRdb shows in-frame clones only, minus some. Of 25,000 to 35,000 clones listed, approximately 89% are singletons. This clone was recorded only once. The CDR3 totals 13 residues. Germline V lookup: CDR1 SGHRS, CDR2 YFSETQ. J lost 4 bases, V lost 7 bases, and 3 bases had no gene match. The sequence came from a human donor with melanoma. The source material was CD8+ T cells from peripheral blood, sampled from a patient given anti-PD-1 treatment. V is TRBV5-1 and J is TRBJ1-2; 11 bases match TRBD1. The CDR3 DNA sequence: TGCGCCAGCGGGACAGGGGGACTCTATGGCTACACCTTC. The encoded protein is CASGTGGLYGYTF.